One and the same sample provided the 27 T cell receptor beta chains below, sequenced in a study of radiotherapy plus CTLA-4 blockade in lung cancer. This table comes from immunoSEQ multiplex PCR, and its TCRdb copy is limited to in-frame clones, with some not included. The sample holds 80,000 to 100,000 clones, under 85% seen once. The source was peripheral blood, collected from a patient treated with radiotherapy plus ipilimumab. Receptor source: a human donor with non-small cell lung cancer who had a partial response to radiotherapy plus ipilimumab. Some clones in this sample may be carry-over from other donors' samples.

This chain joins TRBV6-5 and TRBJ2-5, with 8 bases fitting TRBD1. This CDR3 has 15 residues. CDR1 and CDR2 from the germline V gene are MNHEY and SVGAGI. V was pared by 7 bases and J by 6 bases, with 13 bases of the junction left unmatched. CDR3 sequence reads: CASTKSTGVGKTQYF. CDR3 in DNA: TGTGCCAGCACCAAATCGACAGGGGTGGGGAAGACCCAGTACTTC.

This clone showed up just once. The DNA for the CDR3 is TGTGCCAGCAGTTTTGGCGGGAGTGTAATCGGGTACTTC. It specifies CASSFGGSVIGYF. The genes are TRBV28 and TRBJ2-4, with TRBD2 identical over 7 bases. With V trimmed by 3 bases and J by 15 bases, 11 bases remained unmatched. Germline CDR1 reads MDHEN; CDR2 reads SYDVKM. The CDR3 runs 13 residues.

The chain carries TRBV2 and TRBJ2-6, with 9 bases that match TRBD2. CDR1 and CDR2 from the germline V gene are SNHLY and FYNNEI. V trimming: 4 bases; J trimming: 0 bases; junction bases outside the gene matches: 7. The CDR3 covers 18 residues. CDR3 in DNA: TGTGCCAGCAGTGTTCGACTAGCGGAGCACTCTGGGGCCAACGTCCTGACTTTC. It is translated as CASSVRLAEHSGANVLTF.

DNA of the CDR3: TGTGCCAGCAGCTTAGAAATCCGGGGAGCCAAAAACATTCAGTACTTC. This encodes CASSLEIRGAKNIQYF. The chain has TRBV11-2 and TRBJ2-4, with D possibly being TRBD2 (5 bases). Germline CDR1 SGHAT, CDR2 FQNNGV. This CDR3 is built from 16 residues. The V gene lost 0 bases and the J gene lost 0 bases, with 9 bases spanning the gap.

The chain has TRBV15 and TRBJ1-1; D gene uncertain. V gave up 4 bases and J gave up 1 base, with 4 bases separating them. Germline loops: CDR1 LNHNV, CDR2 YYDKDF (reference sequence). The CDR3 is 12 residues long. Here the CDR3 DNA reads TGTGCCACCAGCAACGGGAACACTGAAGCTTTCTTT. It is translated as CATSNGNTEAFF.

The rearrangement uses TRBV28 and TRBJ1-5, with D possibly being TRBD1 (5 bases). The V and J ends lost 3 bases and 11 bases respectively, with 11 bases between them. The CDR3 length is 12 residues. The germline V gene has CDR1 MDHEN and CDR2 SYDVKM. The CDR3 spells CASSLQGSTQHF. The CDR3 coding sequence is TGTGCCAGCAGTTTGCAGGGTAGCACCCAGCATTTT.

This chain links TRBV2 with TRBJ2-5; 9 bases are a match to TRBD1. V trimming: 6 bases; J trimming: 5 bases; junction bases outside the gene matches: 7. CDR1 SNHLY and CDR2 FYNNEI come from the germline V gene. This CDR3 region has 14 residues. The CDR3 loop reads CASSQRTGEETQYF. The CDR3 DNA follows: TGTGCCAGCAGCCAAAGGACAGGGGAGGAGACCCAGTACTTC.

This clone was seen many times. The chain links TRBV7-2 to TRBJ2-3; D uncertain. The CDR3 runs to 17 residues. CDR1 and CDR2 (germline): SGHTA, FQGNSA. V lost 2 bases to trimming and J lost 0 bases, with 15 bases between them. CDR3 protein: CASSLIGLTTSTDTQYF. The CDR3 region has the DNA TGTGCCAGCAGCTTAATCGGTCTTACTACTAGCACAGATACGCAGTATTTT.

V gene TRBV28 combines with J gene TRBJ1-1; TRBD1 is a possible D gene (5 bases). Trimming pared 6 bases from V and 1 base from J, leaving 18 bases between. CDR1 MDHEN and CDR2 SYDVKM come from the germline V gene. The CDR3 is 16 residues long. CDR3 sequence reads: CASSGVPGGGNTEAFF. The CDR3 nucleotides read TGTGCCAGCAGCGGAGTACCCGGCGGGGGGAACACTGAAGCTTTCTTT.

This chain uses TRBV15 with TRBJ2-1, with TRBD2 identical over 13 bases. J gave up 5 bases and V 0 bases, and 4 bases lay outside the gene matches. CDR1 LNHNV and CDR2 YYDKDF come from the germline V gene (reference sequence). This CDR3 spans 17 amino acids. Written as DNA, the CDR3 is TGTGCCACCAGCAGAGATTACGGACTAGCGGGGGACAATGAGCAGTTCTTC. Translation: CATSRDYGLAGDNEQFF. The variable domain in full, completed from reference TRBV15 and TRBJ2-1, reads DAMVIQNPRYQVTQFGKPVTLSCSQTLNHNVMYWYQQKSSQAPKLLFHYYDKDFNNEADTPDNFQSRRPNTSFCFLDIRSPGLGDTAMYLCATSRDYGLAGDNEQFFGPGTRLTVL.

This chain connects TRBV19 to TRBJ2-2, with 9 bases aligning to TRBD2. The CDR3 is made up of 17 amino acids. CDR1 and CDR2 (germline): LNHDA, SQIVND (reference sequence). The V segment lost 2 bases and the J segment 5 bases; nucleotides outside the gene matches: 9. In nucleotides, the CDR3 is TGTGCCAGTAGTATAAGGTTCGGCGGGAGGGCTACCGGGGAGCTGTTTTTT. It yields the protein CASSIRFGGRATGELFF.

The chain joins TRBV7-2 to TRBJ1-2, with 8 positions matching TRBD1. CDR1 and CDR2 (germline): SGHTA, FQGNSA. The CDR3 spans 15 residues. The ends lost 5 bases at V and 2 bases at J; junction bases unmatched: 7. The CDR3 DNA reads TGTGCCAGCAGCCACCCCAGGGGGCTAAACTATGGCTACACCTTC. Protein: CASSHPRGLNYGYTF. The variable domain in full, completed from reference TRBV7-2 and TRBJ1-2, reads GAGVSQSPSNKVTEKGKDVELRCDPISGHTALYWYRQSLGQGLEFLIYFQGNSAPDKSGLPSDRFSAERTGGSVSTLTIQRTQQEDSAVYLCASSHPRGLNYGYTFGSGTRLTVV.

J is TRBJ2-3 and V is TRBV21-1; the table calls TRBD2, which could not be checked here. TRBV21-1 is noted as a pseudogene. This CDR3 spans 18 amino acids. The CDR3 region has the DNA TGTGCCAGCAGGCAAATAGGGAAGCGGGAGGGCCGGACAGATACGCAGTATTTT. It is translated as CASRQIGKREGRTDTQYF.

The gene calls are TRBV6-5 and TRBJ2-7, with a weak D call TRBD1 (5 bases). From germline, CDR1 is MNHEY and CDR2 SVGAGI. Trimming left V 0 bases short and J 0 bases short, with 9 bases between. The CDR3 covers 15 residues. CDR3 protein: CASSYSLGPSYEQYF. The CDR3 DNA is TGTGCCAGCAGTTACTCTTTGGGGCCCTCCTACGAGCAGTACTTC.

The chain couples TRBV14 to TRBJ2-3, with 9 bases lining up with TRBD1. Germline loops: CDR1 SGHDN, CDR2 FVKESK. CDR3 length equals 14 residues. The V gene end was trimmed by 4 bases and the J gene end by 1 base; junction bases not matched to a gene: 0. The CDR3 DNA reads TGTGCCAGCAGCCGGGACAGGGGCACAGATACGCAGTATTTT. Its translation: CASSRDRGTDTQYF.

This rearrangement joins TRBV4-3 to TRBJ1-1; tentatively, D is TRBD1 (5 bases). The V gene lost 3 bases and the J gene lost 4 bases, with 15 bases spanning the gap. The germline CDR1 and CDR2 sequences are LGHNA and YSLEER. CDR3 length: 15 residues. CDR3 sequence (DNA): TGCGCCAGCAGCCAGCTTTTGGCGGGGCGCACTGAAGCTTTCTTT. This sequence encodes CASSQLLAGRTEAFF.

This clone was seen only once. The chain combines TRBV28 with TRBJ2-4; 13 bases are shared with TRBD2. J gave up 4 bases and V 5 bases, and 5 bases lay outside the gene matches. The germline gives CDR1 MDHEN, CDR2 SYDVKM. The CDR3 extends over 16 amino acids. In DNA form, the CDR3 reads TGTGCCAGCAGTACCCGGACTAGCGGGGGAAAAAACATTCAGTACTTC. Its protein is CASSTRTSGGKNIQYF.

The chain carries TRBV29-1 and TRBJ2-2; TRBD2 aligns across 7 bases. Germline V gene data show CDR1 as SQVTM and CDR2 as ANQGSEA. The junction had 1 base not matched to a gene; V was cut back by 3 bases and J by 6 bases. The length of the CDR3 is 12 residues. CDR3 protein: CSVDREAGELFF. The CDR3 DNA reads TGCAGCGTTGACCGGGAGGCCGGGGAGCTGTTTTTT.

This clone has a handful of counts. The V and J genes are TRBV6-5 and TRBJ1-5; 10 bases align to TRBD1. The CDR3 runs to 15 residues. Germline V lookup: CDR1 MNHEY, CDR2 SVGAGI. V dropped 5 bases and J dropped 8; count of bases not matched to a gene: 9. The CDR3 DNA sequence: TGTGCCAGCAGTCAAGACAGGGGGCCGGAGGAGCCCCAGCATTTT. The encoded protein is CASSQDRGPEEPQHF.

The chain employs TRBV11-2 and TRBJ2-7; D uncertain. The CDR3 is made up of 11 amino acids. Trimming pared 7 bases from V and 2 bases from J, leaving 6 bases between. The germline V gene has CDR1 SGHAT and CDR2 FQNNGV. CDR3 bases: TGTGCCAGCAACTCCGCCTACGAGCAGTACTTC. This gives the protein CASNSAYEQYF. Complete variable domain (other parts from reference TRBV11-2 and TRBJ2-7): EAGVAQSPRYKIIEKRQSVAFWCNPISGHATLYWYQQILGQGPKLLIQFQNNGVVDDSQLPKDRFSAERLKGVDSTLKIQPAKLEDSAVYLCASNSAYEQYFGPGTRLTVT.

This clone has more than one count but fewer than ten. In DNA form, the CDR3 reads TGTGCCAGCAGCCTACAGGGAAACTCCTACGAGCAGTACTTC. It encodes CASSLQGNSYEQYF. This rearrangement joins TRBV11-3 to TRBJ2-7, with D perhaps TRBD1 (6 bases). The germline V gene has CDR1 SGHNT and CDR2 YENEEA. The CDR3 loop spans 14 amino acids. V was shortened by 5 bases and J by 0 bases, with 11 bases between the two germline ends.

The table lists this clone with a few counts. The chain has TRBV5-1 and TRBJ1-1; 7 nucleotides match TRBD1. Germline loops: CDR1 SGHRS, CDR2 YFSETQ. V gave up 4 bases and J gave up 6 bases; unmatched junction bases: 6. The CDR3 has 13 residues. CDR3 protein: CASSPGQAPEAFF. The CDR3 DNA is TGCGCCAGCAGCCCCGGACAGGCCCCTGAAGCTTTCTTT.

The genes are TRBV7-2 and TRBJ2-3; tentatively, D is TRBD1 (6 bases). In germline, CDR1 is SGHTA, CDR2 FQGNSA. V shed 5 bases and J shed 3 bases, with 15 bases lying between them. The CDR3 spans 15 residues. CDR3 sequence (DNA): TGTGCCAGCAGCCCGGCAGGGGTTAAGACAGATACGCAGTATTTT. Its protein product is CASSPAGVKTDTQYF.

The V call is TRBV29-1, the J call TRBJ1-4; 8 bases fit TRBD1. Germline V lookup: CDR1 SQVTM, CDR2 ANQGSEA. The CDR3 covers 14 residues. J was trimmed by 5 bases and V by 6 bases; bases with no gene match: 8. The CDR3 loop reads CSVFDRGVNEKLFF. CDR3 DNA sequence: TGCAGCGTCTTTGACAGGGGAGTAAATGAAAAACTGTTTTTT.

J is TRBJ1-4 and V is TRBV7-9; a possible D gene is TRBD1 (6 bases). The CDR3 runs to 15 residues. Germline-derived CDR1 and CDR2 are SEHNR and FQNEAQ (reference sequence). V lost 1 base to trimming and J lost 6 bases, with 12 bases between them. CDR3 DNA sequence: TGTGCCAGCAGCTTAGTGGACAGCATCTATGAAAAACTGTTTTTT. Protein product: CASSLVDSIYEKLFF.

The CDR3 protein is CASRTSGGKLTDTQYF. CDR3 DNA: TGTGCCAGTAGGACGTCAGGGGGCAAGCTAACAGATACGCAGTATTTT. This chain connects TRBV19 to TRBJ2-3, with TRBD1 matching over 8 bases. The CDR3 has 16 residues. V trimming: 6 bases; J trimming: 3 bases; junction bases outside the gene matches: 11. Germline lookup yields CDR1 LNHDA and CDR2 SQIVND (reference sequence).

This chain uses TRBV7-6 with TRBJ2-7, with D maybe TRBD1 (5 bases). The CDR3 has 14 amino acids. The germline gives CDR1 SGHVS, CDR2 FNYEAQ. The V end was cut by 4 bases, the J end by 3 bases, with 13 bases between. The CDR3 loop is CASSSSDSFYEQYF. The DNA of the CDR3 is TGTGCCAGCAGCTCCAGCGACAGTTTCTACGAGCAGTACTTC. The full variable domain, rest sourced from reference TRBV7-6 and TRBJ2-7, is GAGVSQSPRYKVTKRGQDVALRCDPISGHVSLYWYRQALGQGPEFLTYFNYEAQQDKSGLPNDRFSAERPEGSISTLTIQRTEQRDSAMYRCASSSSDSFYEQYFGPGTRLTVT.